This entry features one T cell receptor (beta chain) sequence. The sample belongs to a study of control samples from healthy donors and cancer patients. Libraries were prepared by immunoSEQ multiplex PCR; TCRdb keeps only in-frame clonotypes and omits some of them. Of about 80,000 clones in the sample, roughly 86% were seen once. From germline, CDR1 is LGHDT and CDR2 YNNKEL (reference sequence). The CDR3 sequence is 17 residues long. With 4 bases clipped from V and 3 bases from J, the junction kept 8 bases outside the gene matches. The J gene is TRBJ2-4, the V gene TRBV3-1 (or the pseudogene TRBV3-2), with TRBD1 matching 11 bases. The sequence derives from a man between 45 and 60 years old in good health. Sequencing was carried out using blood. CDR3 in DNA: TGTGCCAGCAGCCCCGGGACAGGGGGTTTCGTCAAAAACATTCAGTACTTC. This gives the protein CASSPGTGGFVKNIQYF.